The rows below give T cell receptor beta chains drawn from one sample of a study of T cell responses to AZD1222 COVID-19 vaccine. Assay: immunoSEQ multiplex PCR; the TCRdb copy retains only in-frame clones and omits some. This sample has 90,000 to 120,000 clones, with 89% found just once. The sequencing used peripheral blood, collected on day 0 of AZD1222 vaccination. The receptors shown here come from an adult in good health. Both conserved end residues are part of each CDR3. A D gene is named only where the DNA matches it firmly. The size field is filled for only some rows; it gives once, few, many or a size class.

v_gene	j_gene	abundance	d_gene	CDR3aa	CDR3nt
TRBV11-1	TRBJ1-1	NA	NA	CASSGVTEAFF	TGTGCCAGCAGCGGGGTTACTGAAGCTTTCTTT
TRBV19	TRBJ1-2	NA	NA	CASTTATGSAYGYTF	TGTGCCAGTACCACAGCTACAGGGTCTGCCTATGGCTACACCTTC
TRBV11-2	TRBJ2-3	NA	NA	CASSLESGGPTDTQYF	TGTGCCAGCAGCTTAGAGAGTGGGGGGCCCACAGATACGCAGTATTTT
TRBV4-1	TRBJ2-5	NA	TRBD1	CASSQGQASQETQYF	TGCGCCAGCAGCCAGGGACAGGCCAGCCAAGAGACCCAGTACTTC
TRBV12-5	TRBJ1-2	NA	NA	CASGLILGKGDGYTF	TGTGCTAGTGGTTTGATCTTAGGGAAAGGCGATGGCTACACCTTC
TRBV21-1	TRBJ1-1	NA	NA	CASSKWGDSSKENTEAFF	TGTGCCAGCAGCAAGTGGGGGGACAGCAGCAAAGAGAACACTGAAGCTTTCTTT
TRBV6-5	TRBJ2-2	NA	NA	CASSYVKSGELFF	TGTGCCAGCAGTTACGTCAAGAGCGGGGAGCTGTTTTTT
TRBV2	TRBJ1-3	NA	NA	CASSEGNSGNTIYF	TGTGCCAGCAGTGAGGGGAACTCTGGAAACACCATATATTTT
TRBV30	TRBJ1-5	NA	NA	CAWRAQGLGNQPQHF	TGTGCCTGGAGGGCTCAGGGTTTGGGCAATCAGCCCCAGCATTTT
TRBV18	TRBJ2-5	NA	TRBD2	CASSLQVGGQETQYF	TGTGCCAGCTCACTACAAGTGGGGGGGCAAGAGACCCAGTACTTC
TRBV25-1	TRBJ2-7	NA	NA	CASSLSGQIYEQYF	TGTGCCAGCAGCTTGTCGGGACAAATCTACGAGCAGTACTTC
TRBV5-4	TRBJ2-1	NA	NA	CASSLVGVSRNEQFF	TGTGCCAGCAGTCTGGTGGGGGTTTCCCGGAATGAGCAGTTCTTC
TRBV4-1	TRBJ2-5	NA	NA	CASSQDQGGLSETQYF	TGCGCCAGCAGCCAAGACCAGGGGGGGCTTAGCGAGACCCAGTACTTC
TRBV7-9	TRBJ1-1	few	TRBD1	CASSLADRRNTEAFF	TGTGCCAGCAGCTTAGCGGACAGGAGGAACACTGAAGCTTTCTTT
TRBV2	TRBJ1-2	NA	TRBD1	CASKLTGLRDYGYTF	TGTGCCAGCAAATTGACAGGGCTTCGTGACTATGGCTACACCTTC
TRBV2	TRBJ1-4	NA	NA	CASSPRDEKLFF	TGTGCCAGCAGTCCACGGGATGAAAAACTGTTTTTT
TRBV19	TRBJ2-5	NA	NA	CASSLFSNQETQYF	TGTGCCAGTAGCTTGTTTTCAAACCAAGAGACCCAGTACTTC
TRBV10-1	TRBJ2-3	NA	TRBD2	CASSESERGGRDTQYF	TGCGCCAGCAGTGAGTCCGAGCGGGGGGGCCGAGATACGCAGTATTTT
TRBV5-5	TRBJ1-2	NA	NA	CASSSGGRDTTTNYGYTF	TGTGCCAGCAGCTCGGGAGGAAGGGACACCACAACGAACTATGGCTACACCTTC
TRBV11-1	TRBJ1-1	NA	NA	CASSLRYMNTEAFF	TGTGCCAGCAGCTTAAGGTACATGAACACTGAAGCTTTCTTT
TRBV27	TRBJ2-7	NA	TRBD1	CASSFDRGSYEQYF	TGTGCCAGCAGTTTCGACAGGGGTTCCTACGAGCAGTACTTC
TRBV5-6	TRBJ2-7	NA	TRBD1	CASSLVSGTGILGEQYF	TGTGCCAGCAGCTTGGTATCCGGGACAGGGATACTGGGCGAGCAGTACTTC
TRBV14	TRBJ1-2	NA	NA	CASNTLGGGYGYTF	TGTGCCAGCAATACCCTCGGCGGAGGCTATGGCTACACCTTC
TRBV30	TRBJ2-7	NA	NA	CAWSSADSTYEQYF	TGTGCCTGGAGTAGTGCCGACAGCACCTACGAGCAGTACTTC
TRBV7-2	TRBJ1-1	NA	NA	CASSVKGEGTEAFF	TGTGCCAGCAGCGTCAAGGGTGAGGGCACTGAAGCTTTCTTT
TRBV7-9	TRBJ1-2	NA	NA	CASSLAGSTNYGYTF	TGTGCCAGCAGCTTAGCTGGTAGTACTAACTATGGCTACACCTTC
TRBV5-1	TRBJ1-5	NA	NA	CASSLGPGEGQPQHF	TGCGCCAGCAGCTTGGGCCCCGGTGAGGGTCAGCCCCAGCATTTT
TRBV9	TRBJ2-3	NA	TRBD1	CASSFRDSPKGIPDTQYF	TGTGCCAGCAGCTTCCGGGACAGTCCTAAAGGGATTCCAGATACGCAGTATTTT
TRBV4-1	TRBJ2-7	NA	NA	CASSQDLPGTGYEQYF	TGCGCCAGCAGCCAAGATCTCCCGGGGACGGGCTACGAGCAGTACTTC
TRBV7-3	TRBJ2-1	NA	NA	CASSPGTPQSYNEQFF	TGTGCCAGCAGCCCGGGGACACCGCAATCCTACAATGAGCAGTTCTTC
TRBV5-5	TRBJ2-7	NA	TRBD1	CASSVTGGVGYEQYF	TGTGCCAGCAGCGTAACAGGGGGCGTTGGGTACGAGCAGTACTTC
TRBV13	TRBJ2-7	NA	TRBD1	CASSTGGQGWEQYF	TGTGCCAGCAGCACTGGGGGACAGGGTTGGGAGCAGTACTTC
TRBV25-1	TRBJ2-2	once	NA	CASSEGQVNTGELFF	TGTGCCAGCAGTGAAGGGCAGGTTAACACCGGGGAGCTGTTTTTT
TRBV5-4	TRBJ1-1	NA	TRBD1	CASRRDREMGTEAFF	TGTGCCAGCAGACGCGACAGGGAAATGGGTACTGAAGCTTTCTTT
TRBV4-1	TRBJ1-2	once	TRBD1	CASSQGQGVDYGYTF	TGCGCCAGCAGCCAAGGACAGGGTGTGGACTATGGCTACACCTTC
TRBV30	TRBJ1-6	NA	NA	CAWSVDSYSPLHF	TGTGCCTGGAGTGTAGACAGTTATTCACCCCTCCACTTT
TRBV7-9	TRBJ1-1	NA	TRBD1	CASSYRGNTEAFF	TGTGCCAGCAGCTACAGGGGGAACACTGAAGCTTTCTTT
TRBV6-5	TRBJ1-1	NA	NA	CASSYSRGGSDTEAFF	TGTGCCAGCAGTTACTCGAGAGGGGGTTCAGACACTGAAGCTTTCTTT
TRBV11-3	TRBJ1-1	NA	NA	CASSRTENTEAFF	TGTGCCAGCAGCAGGACTGAGAACACTGAAGCTTTCTTT
TRBV4-1	TRBJ2-7	NA	NA	CASSQPSYEQYF	TGCGCCAGCAGCCAACCCTCCTACGAGCAGTACTTC
TRBV25-1	TRBJ1-2	NA	NA	CASSVGAATYGYTF	TGTGCCAGCAGTGTCGGGGCAGCTACCTATGGCTACACCTTC
TRBV12-2	TRBJ2-7	NA	NA	CASRESDRFYEQYF	TGTGCAAGTCGCGAATCGGACAGATTCTACGAGCAGTACTTC
TRBV30	TRBJ2-1	NA	NA	CAWNSFGRRNYNEQFF	TGTGCCTGGAATTCTTTTGGTCGGCGGAACTACAATGAGCAGTTCTTC
TRBV5-6	TRBJ1-1	NA	NA	CASSLPMWNTEAFF	TGTGCCAGCAGCCTCCCGATGTGGAACACTGAAGCTTTCTTT
TRBV6-4	TRBJ2-7	NA	TRBD2	CASSDYGLAGGSYEQYF	TGTGCCAGCAGTGACTACGGACTAGCGGGGGGATCCTACGAGCAGTACTTC
TRBV4-2	TRBJ2-1	NA	NA	CASSQEGELGWGNEQFF	TGTGCCAGCAGCCAAGAAGGGGAGCTGGGGTGGGGGAATGAGCAGTTCTTC
TRBV6-5	TRBJ2-2	NA	NA	CASNLVSGELFF	TGTGCCAGCAACCTAGTGTCGGGGGAGCTGTTTTTT
TRBV3-1/TRBV3-2	TRBJ2-5	once	TRBD2	CASSYVGGQETQYF	TGTGCCAGCAGCTATGTGGGGGGGCAAGAGACCCAGTACTTC
TRBV5-8	TRBJ2-5	NA	TRBD1	CASRQTGGWETQYF	TGTGCCAGCAGACAGACAGGGGGCTGGGAGACCCAGTACTTC
TRBV3-1/TRBV3-2	TRBJ2-1	NA	NA	CASSLWSSYNEQFF	TGTGCCAGCAGCCTTTGGAGCTCCTACAATGAGCAGTTCTTC